One and the same sample provided the 17 T cell receptor beta chains below, sequenced in a study of T cells in tumors after PD-1 blockade. Clones were sequenced by immunoSEQ multiplex PCR, and TCRdb holds only the in-frame ones, with some missing. The table records approximately 4,000 clones, about 56% of them present only once. The starting material was tumor tissue, obtained after anti-PD-1 treatment. The source is a human donor with cutaneous squamous cell carcinoma.

V is TRBV6-5 and J is TRBJ2-2; 7 bases fit TRBD1. From germline, CDR1 is MNHEY and CDR2 SVGAGI. CDR3 length: 14 amino acids. V lost 11 bases, J lost 5 bases, and 11 bases stayed unmatched. CDR3 bases: TGTGCCGTCCGACAGGGTGGTCCGACCGGGGAGCTGTTTTTT. Its translation: CAVRQGGPTGELFF.

This clone showed up just a few times. V is TRBV2 and J is TRBJ1-5; maybe TRBD1 (6 bases). The CDR3 has 15 residues. Trimming shortened V by 6 bases and J by 1 base, and 13 bases separated the two germline ends. CDR1 is SNHLY, CDR2 FYNNEI, per germline. CDR3 nucleotide sequence: TGTGCCAGCAGCGCAGGGGATTTGAGCAATCAGCCCCAGCATTTT. Protein sequence: CASSAGDLSNQPQHF.

The chain carries TRBV18 and TRBJ2-1; possible D gene TRBD1, 7 bases. Trimming left V 3 bases short and J 7 bases short, with 13 bases between. Germline CDR1 and CDR2: KGHSH and LQKENI. The CDR3 consists of 14 residues. CDR3 bases: TGTGCCAGCTCACCCGGACAGGCGGGGAATGAGCAGTTCTTC. Its translation: CASSPGQAGNEQFF.

The chain recombines TRBV29-1 with TRBJ2-2, with D possibly matching TRBD1 (6 bases). Germline CDR1 reads SQVTM; CDR2 reads ANQGSEA. Trimming took off 6 bases at V and 8 bases at J, with 19 bases between the two ends. This CDR3 contains 14 residues. The CDR3: CSVLGTWTVGELFF. The CDR3 DNA reads TGCAGCGTCCTTGGGACATGGACGGTGGGGGAGCTGTTTTTT.

The gene calls are TRBV7-6 and TRBJ2-7, with D perhaps TRBD1 or TRBD2 (5 bases each). The CDR3 length is 14 residues. Germline V gene lookup returns CDR1 SGHVS and CDR2 FNYEAQ. Trimming took 5 bases from V and 3 from J, leaving 14 bases between them. CDR3 in amino acids: CASSIWDGYYEQYF. The CDR3 nucleotides read TGTGCCAGCAGCATCTGGGACGGGTACTACGAGCAGTACTTC.

This chain joins TRBV11-1 and TRBJ2-7, with TRBD1 identical over 8 bases. Germline V gene data show CDR1 as SGHAT and CDR2 as FQDESV (reference sequence). The J segment lost 5 bases and the V segment lost 4 bases, leaving 7 bases of the junction unmatched. The CDR3 loop spans 14 amino acids. As DNA, the CDR3 is TGTGCCAGCAGCTCGCGGACAGGGTTCAACGAGCAGTACTTC. It yields the protein CASSSRTGFNEQYF.

This sequence joins TRBV3-1 (or the pseudogene TRBV3-2) and TRBJ1-2; D unclear. Looked up from germline, CDR1 is LGHDT and CDR2 is YNNKEL (reference sequence). V was trimmed by 0 bases and J by 6 bases, leaving 5 bases between them. The CDR3 covers 12 residues. CDR3 amino acids: CASSQDEDGYTF. The CDR3 DNA sequence: TGTGCCAGCAGCCAAGACGAGGATGGCTACACCTTC.

The chain links TRBV11-1 to TRBJ2-3, with a tentative D call TRBD2 (6 bases). Trimming pared 5 bases from V and 7 bases from J, leaving 13 bases between. Germline CDR1 is SGHAT and CDR2 is FQDESV (reference sequence). The CDR3 has 13 residues. CDR3 sequence (DNA): TGTGCCAGCAGCAGCCCTAGCGAGTATACGCAGTATTTT. This encodes CASSSPSEYTQYF.

The chain carries TRBV29-1 and TRBJ2-3; 9 bases align to TRBD2. V dropped 4 bases and J dropped 5; count of bases not matched to a gene: 4. CDR3 length: 13 residues. Germline loops: CDR1 SQVTM, CDR2 ANQGSEA. CDR3: CSVGPTSGDTQYF. The CDR3 region has the DNA TGCAGCGTTGGCCCGACTAGCGGAGATACGCAGTATTTT.

A few counts support this clone. The chain uses TRBV19 and TRBJ1-5; 9 nucleotides match TRBD1. Germline V lookup: CDR1 LNHDA, CDR2 SQIVND (reference sequence). The CDR3 has 18 residues. V shed 5 bases and J 7 bases; nucleotides not matched to a gene: 18. DNA of the CDR3: TGTGCCAGTAGTTTGATCCTAGGGACAGGGATTTCAGGGCAGCCCCAGCATTTT. Its translation is CASSLILGTGISGQPQHF.

This clone was seen once. The chain has TRBV6-1 and TRBJ2-3; D gene uncertain. This CDR3 is built from 14 residues. With 3 bases removed from V and 0 bases from J, the gap between germline ends came to 7 bases. Germline CDR1 reads MNHNS; CDR2 reads SASEGT. The CDR3 loop reads CASSEPGSTDTQYF. The CDR3 DNA reads TGTGCCAGCAGTGAGCCGGGCAGCACAGATACGCAGTATTTT.

The rearrangement uses TRBV28 and TRBJ1-2, with 7 bases lining up with TRBD1. The CDR3 totals 12 residues. Germline-derived CDR1 and CDR2 are MDHEN and SYDVKM. J was trimmed by 2 bases and V by 7 bases; bases with no gene match: 1. The CDR3 DNA reads as TGTGCCAGCAAGACAGGGAACTATGGCTACACCTTC. This encodes CASKTGNYGYTF.

Relative to its sample, this clone is medium-sized. This rearrangement joins TRBV12-3 or TRBV12-4 to TRBJ2-7; the D call may be TRBD1 or TRBD2 (5 bases each). V lost 6 bases and J 2 bases, leaving 11 bases between the germline ends. The CDR3 contains 13 residues. This chain's CDR3 is CASRGDGTYEQYF. In DNA, the CDR3 is TGTGCCAGCAGAGGGGACGGCACCTACGAGCAGTACTTC.

This chain joins TRBV30 and TRBJ2-1; TRBD2 matches at 9 bases. Germline CDR1 and CDR2: GTSNPN and SVGIG (reference sequence). The CDR3 is 13 residues long. Losses at the gene ends were 2 bases for V and 6 bases for J; bases not matched to a gene: 2. The CDR3 DNA sequence: TGTGCCTGGAGTCCGGGACTAGCCAATGAGCAGTTCTTC. Amino acid sequence: CAWSPGLANEQFF.

The CDR3 region has the DNA TGTGCCAGCAGTTTATGGGGACTAGCGGGGGGCCCCGGGGAGCTGTTTTTT. Translated, it gives CASSLWGLAGGPGELFF. The J gene is TRBJ2-2, the V gene TRBV28; 15 bases agree with TRBD2. This CDR3 has 17 residues. The germline V gene has CDR1 MDHEN and CDR2 SYDVKM. J was trimmed by 6 bases and V by 0 bases; bases with no gene match: 2.

The J gene is TRBJ2-1, the V gene TRBV4-1; the D is unclear. V gave up 1 base and J gave up 1 base, with 2 bases separating them. Germline CDR1 reads MGHRA; CDR2 reads YSYEKL. This CDR3 is 13 amino acids long. CDR3: CASSQGSYNEQFF. Here the CDR3 DNA reads TGCGCCAGCAGCCAAGGGTCCTACAATGAGCAGTTCTTC.

The rearrangement uses TRBV6-4 and TRBJ2-2; a weak D match, TRBD2 (6 bases). V was trimmed by 4 bases and J by 3 bases, leaving 6 bases between them. In germline, CDR1 is MRHNA, CDR2 SNTAGT. This CDR3 is built from 13 residues. This CDR3 is CASSGGDTGELFF. The CDR3 DNA sequence: TGTGCCAGCAGTGGGGGGGACACCGGGGAGCTGTTTTTT.